Shown below are 20 T cell receptor beta chains from a single sample sequenced in a study of blood T cells in healthy people across ages. Then a second PCR, running about 6 to 11 cycles, was carried out with a sample-barcoded 5' primer and a J-beta primer mix. TCRdb analysed the 5' RACE reads with MiXCR anew, one entry per CDR3 protein. This repertoire shows some 890,000 distinct CDR3 sequences, about 27% found once; its top ten account for roughly 10%. The sample also formed part of further work on T cells of mothers and their children.

Sequencing was performed on blood. Receptors were obtained from a woman in her thirties or forties in good health.

The gene calls are TRBV5-4 and TRBJ2-6, with 7 positions matching TRBD1. Looked up from germline, CDR1 is SGHNT and CDR2 is YYREEE (reference sequence). V lost 0 bases, J lost 2 bases, and 2 bases stayed unmatched. There are 16 residues in the CDR3. The CDR3: CASSLEGAPGANVLTF. CDR3 in DNA: TGTGCCAGCAGCTTGGAGGGGGCCCCTGGGGCCAACGTCCTGACTTTC.

This clonotype turned up a few times. One end of the junction varies from germline; a read error may be responsible. The V call is TRBV27, the J call TRBJ2-6; D may be TRBD1 (5 bases). Germline V gene sequence: CDR1 MNHEY, CDR2 SMNVEV (reference sequence). The CDR3 has 16 amino acids. The CDR3 here is CASTRRPISGANVRTF. CDR3 DNA: TGTGCCAGCACACGACGGCCCATCTCTGGGGCCAACGTCCGGACTTTC. Using reference TRBV27 and TRBJ2-6 for the parts outside the CDR3, the full variable domain is EAQVTQNPRYLITVTGKKLTVTCSQNMNHEYMSWYRQDPGLGLRQIYYSMNVEVTDKGDVPEGYKVSRKEKRNFPLILESPSPNQTSLYFCASTRRPISGANVRTFGAGSRLTVL.

The chain is built from TRBV12-3 or TRBV12-4 and TRBJ2-1, with 10 bases aligning to TRBD2. J was trimmed by 13 bases and V by 0 bases; bases with no gene match: 3. CDR3 length: 13 residues. The CDR3 is CASSLASGGYQFF. In DNA, the CDR3 is TGTGCCAGCAGTTTAGCTAGCGGGGGGTATCAGTTCTTC.

This chain uses TRBV20-1 with TRBJ2-7; 8 positions agree with TRBD1. This CDR3 spans 13 amino acids. Germline V gene sequence: CDR1 DFQATT, CDR2 SNEGSKA (reference sequence). Trimming at V came to 2 bases and at J to 5 bases, leaving 5 bases not matched to a gene. CDR3 DNA sequence: TGCAGTGCTAGACCAGGGGGCTTCAACGAGCAGTACTTC. Amino acids: CSARPGGFNEQYF.

The chain recombines TRBV4-2 with TRBJ1-1; D not certain. The length of the CDR3 is 13 residues. Trimming removed 0 bases at V and 7 bases at J, with 9 bases between. CDR1 and CDR2 (germline): LGHNA, YNFKEQ. DNA for the CDR3: TGTGCCAGCAGCCAAGAAGTATATGGTGAAGCTTTCTTT. Its translation: CASSQEVYGEAFF.

Remarks on this clonotype: A read error is possible here, since a much larger clone lies one base away. This sequence joins TRBV6-1 and TRBJ2-7; 10 bases line up with TRBD1. The trim removed 8 bases at V and 8 bases at J, leaving 9 bases unmatched. This CDR3 is 13 amino acids long. The germline V gene has CDR1 MNHNS and CDR2 SASEGT. The CDR3 spells CASGQGGRYKQYF. The CDR3 bases are TGTGCCAGCGGACAGGGGGGCAGGTACAAGCAGTACTTC.

This clonotype was observed a few times. This rearrangement joins TRBV20-1 to TRBJ1-2; 7 bases are a match to TRBD1. CDR1 and CDR2 (germline): DFQATT, SNEGSKA (reference sequence). V was pared by 4 bases and J by 4 bases, with 12 bases of the junction left unmatched. The CDR3 loop spans 15 amino acids. CDR3 bases: TGCAGTGCTAACCTTAGATTACAGGGGACCTATGGCTACACCTTC. Translating it yields CSANLRLQGTYGYTF.

A note on this clonotype: Because it lacks the conserved phenylalanine or tryptophan at the end, this CDR3 is likely a read error. V is TRBV6-6 and J is TRBJ1-2, with unresolved D. The V and J ends lost 6 bases and 2 bases respectively, with 10 bases between them. This CDR3 spans 13 amino acids. CDR1 and CDR2 from the germline V gene are MNHNY and SVGAGI (reference sequence). Here the CDR3 reads CASSPTGNYGYTV. For the CDR3, the DNA is TGTGCCAGCAGCCCGACGGGGAACTATGGCTACACCGTC.

This clonotype has just a few counts. CDR3 sequence: CASSPAAGINNEQFF. The CDR3 nucleotides read TGTGCCAGCAGCCCGGCAGCGGGGATAAACAATGAGCAGTTCTTC. J is TRBJ2-1 and V is TRBV11-1; the match to TRBD2 covers 7 bases. V trimming: 5 bases; J trimming: 5 bases; junction bases outside the gene matches: 9. The germline V gene has CDR1 SGHAT and CDR2 FQDESV (reference sequence). The CDR3 runs 15 residues.

This clonotype occurred a few times. The rearrangement links TRBV28 to TRBJ2-1; 8 bases fit TRBD2. The CDR3 contains 16 residues. Per the germline V gene, CDR1 is MDHEN and CDR2 is SYDVKM. With V trimmed by 6 bases and J by 0 bases, 7 bases remained unmatched. DNA of the CDR3: TGTGCCAGCAGCGCCCCCCTAGCGGGCTCCTACAATGAGCAGTTCTTC. This sequence encodes CASSAPLAGSYNEQFF.

This clonotype occurred many times. This chain joins TRBV3-1 and TRBJ2-7; D is uncertain. This CDR3 spans 16 amino acids. Germline V gene data show CDR1 as LGHDT and CDR2 as YNNKEL (reference sequence). The V and J ends lost 4 bases and 0 bases respectively, with 16 bases between them. CDR3 nucleotides: TGTGCCAGCAGCCGGACCCCCGGATCGCACTCCTACGAGCAGTACTTC. Protein sequence: CASSRTPGSHSYEQYF.

There are many counts of this clonotype. The V and J genes are TRBV2 and TRBJ2-3, with 7 bases matching TRBD1. V was pared by 5 bases and J by 5 bases, with 7 bases of the junction left unmatched. This CDR3 is 14 amino acids long. CDR1 and CDR2 (germline): SNHLY, FYNNEI. The chain's CDR3 is CASSPWTGGDTQYF. As DNA, the CDR3 is TGTGCCAGCAGTCCCTGGACAGGAGGAGATACGCAGTATTTT.

This clonotype was recorded many times. CDR3 region: CASSGHAYEQYF. As DNA, the CDR3 is TGTGCCAGCTCGGGCCACGCCTACGAGCAGTACTTC. The rearrangement links TRBV6-6 to TRBJ2-7; D unresolved. Trimming shortened V by 8 bases and J by 2 bases, and 10 bases separated the two germline ends. Germline assignment: CDR1 MNHNY and CDR2 SVGAGI (reference sequence). The CDR3 is 12 residues long.

This rearrangement joins TRBV20-1 to TRBJ2-1; 10 bases align to TRBD1. V gave up 6 bases and J gave up 7 bases; unmatched junction bases: 9. Germline loops: CDR1 DFQATT, CDR2 SNEGSKA (reference sequence). The CDR3 runs to 14 residues. The CDR3 loop is CSAPRDRGSNEQFF. For the CDR3, the DNA is TGCAGTGCGCCTCGGGACAGGGGCAGTAATGAGCAGTTCTTC.

The J gene is TRBJ2-1, the V gene TRBV20-1; TRBD2 matches 12 bases. CDR1 and CDR2 (germline): DFQATT, SNEGSKA (reference sequence). The ends lost 1 base at V and 5 bases at J; junction bases unmatched: 9. CDR3 length equals 17 residues. CDR3 bases: TGCAGTGCTAGAGCCGCCGGACTAGCGGGGAGGAACAATGAGCAGTTCTTC. Protein sequence: CSARAAGLAGRNNEQFF.

This clonotype has ten or more counts. The J gene is TRBJ2-7, the V gene TRBV20-1; D gene uncertain. This CDR3 comprises 11 residues. The V gene lost 5 bases and the J gene lost 0 bases, with 5 bases spanning the gap. Germline V gene data show CDR1 as DFQATT and CDR2 as SNEGSKA (reference sequence). This CDR3 reads CSAQLSYEQYF. In nucleotides, the CDR3 is TGCAGTGCTCAGCTCTCCTACGAGCAGTACTTC.

This clonotype has ten or more counts. The V and J genes are TRBV10-3 and TRBJ2-5, with D unclear. Trimming pared 2 bases from V and 4 bases from J, leaving 5 bases between. The CDR3 totals 12 residues. Per germline, CDR1 ENHRY and CDR2 SYGVKD. The CDR3 DNA reads as TGTGCCATCAGTGAGAGACTAGAGACCCAGTACTTC. Its translation is CAISERLETQYF.

This clonotype was observed once. A read error may explain this, as a much larger clone is one base away. This rearrangement joins TRBV5-1 to TRBJ2-1; 8 bases match TRBD1. J was trimmed by 8 bases and V by 2 bases; bases with no gene match: 9. The length of the CDR3 is 15 residues. CDR1 and CDR2 (germline): SGHRS, YFSETQ. As DNA, the CDR3 is TGCGCCAGCAGCTTTGCCAGGGGGCATGGAGATGAGCAGTTCTTC. It yields the protein CASSFARGHGDEQFF.

The rearrangement links TRBV5-1 to TRBJ2-1; D tentatively fits TRBD1 or TRBD2 (6 bases each). The germline gives CDR1 SGHRS, CDR2 YFSETQ. The CDR3 is made up of 16 amino acids. Trimming removed 0 bases at V and 8 bases at J, with 18 bases between. The CDR3 is CASSLEGGGGFYEQFF. DNA of the CDR3: TGCGCCAGCAGCTTGGAGGGGGGCGGAGGATTCTATGAGCAGTTCTTC.

The rearrangement joins TRBV28 to TRBJ1-1, with D possibly TRBD1 on 6 matching bases. Germline V gives CDR1 MDHEN, CDR2 SYDVKM. V lost 4 bases and J lost 3, with 15 bases in between. The CDR3 runs to 15 residues. The CDR3 DNA reads TGTGCCAGCAGTTCCCCACAGGGAATATACACTGAAGCTTTCTTT. Translation: CASSSPQGIYTEAFF.